This T cell receptor beta chain stems from a study of cytomegalovirus exposure and HLA in healthy donors (dated by TCRdb to about 2017). General notes on the study: According to an earlier analysis of 587 of the donors, about 179 million T cells yielded approximately 120 million unique TCR beta sequences and about 280 Gb of sequence data. An early release that covered about 600 HLA-typed donors contained around 300 gigabases of sequencing data and 75 million to 100 million unique TCR sequences. Of the roughly 400 genotyped donors, approximately 80% fell in the genetic ancestry cluster associated with self-reported Caucasian donors. The study aimed to test whether cataloging public T cell receptors could reveal signatures of past pathogen exposure. The T cell repertoires of 666 subjects were profiled by immunosequencing and related to cytomegalovirus serostatus. A separate validation cohort of approximately 120 different subjects was used in addition to the 666-subject first cohort. To predict cytomegalovirus infection status, the study brought together high-throughput TCR immunosequencing, statistical association of individual TCRs with disease status, and machine learning. A later analysis re-examined previously published TCR beta repertoires from 610 or so donors and added high-resolution HLA genotyping to investigate patterns of TCR occurrence. The later analysis used no new phenotypic data to find candidate immune exposures, relying instead on TCR beta sequences and their occurrence across donors. To decide whether each TCR beta V gene segment behaved as functional or pseudogenic, an earlier analysis of 587 of the donors relied on high-throughput TCR beta sequencing. Donor age, sex, ethnicity and CMV serostatus were compiled alongside the repertoire data. A later genetic analysis used genome-wide SNP genotypes for about 60% of the roughly 700 donors, treating that subset as a discovery cohort. Every repertoire in the discovery cohort had been generated on one and the same sequencing platform. HLA typing included class I and class II loci at four-digit resolution. The number of donors typed differed by locus, with roughly 620-640 for A, B, C, DRB1 and DQB1, over 500 for DQA1, 606 for DPA1, and under 490 for DPB1. Roughly five DR-DQ haplotypes were treated as single units for association and clustering because of strong linkage in the cohort. Among some 400 genotyped donors of the cohort, an average of about 220,000 unique TCR beta nucleotide sequences was sequenced per donor, of which about 19% were non-productive. The study at large found these results: HLA typing was unavailable for some donors at each locus, so association tests used only the typed subset. A cluster of highly shared sequence variants was judged likely to represent a technical artifact of the sequencing pipeline. Linkage disequilibrium might explain the correlated functional status among segregating V segments, but an unknown experimental factor could not be excluded. The presence/absence analyses assumed that sequencing depth was roughly uniform across donors, and that assumption may not be true. In vitro tests confirmed that a few of the cytomegalovirus-associated TCR beta chains recognize cytomegalovirus antigens. A further reported finding was that TCR beta sequences accurately predicted the HLA-A and HLA-B alleles for most subjects in the first cohort. The classifier was reported to diagnose cytomegalovirus status with high specificity and sensitivity in both the original cohort and the validation cohort. Most TCR sequences were seen in very few donors, while some public TCRs were found in many individuals. Specific HLA alleles were associated with roughly 16,000 TCR beta sequences at a false discovery rate of 0.05 in a later analysis. The cohort was sequenced for TCR beta chains only, and without alpha or paired-chain data the features that could be detected were limited. A later analysis found that most CMV-associated TCR beta chains appeared HLA-restricted, with HLA associations seemingly driven largely by CMV exposure. Because counts were too low, around 18 rarely observed V segments, including chromosome 9 orphons, were left out of the earlier analysis of a few hundred of the donors. According to a later analysis, TCR association rates differed among HLA loci, with DRB1 alleles showing the most associated TCRs and HLA-C alleles showing the fewest. When HLA alleles, especially DR and DQ, strongly co-occurred, attributing TCR associations to individual alleles was difficult. Immune exposure information for the cohort was limited to CMV serostatus. The study listed 150 to 200 TCR beta chains as associated with cytomegalovirus. A later analysis reported that several top co-occurrence clusters appeared linked to parvovirus B19, influenza, CMV and Epstein-Barr virus. In a later genetic analysis, a missense DCLRE1C variant was associated with V-gene and J-gene trimming of TCR beta chains, and the association was replicated in an independent cohort. In an earlier analysis of about 600 of the donors, most TCR beta V segments appeared in productive rearrangements about 87% or about 30% of the time, broadly matching IMGT annotations. In a later analysis, HLA-associated TCR beta chains were found to be more clonally expanded and to have lower generation probabilities than equally common non-associated chains. According to the authors, the approach could potentially be generalized to other disease states and immunological phenotypes. According to a later genetic analysis, donors in an Asian-associated ancestry cluster had fewer N-insertions in productive TCRs than the approximately 700-donor mean. The 87-base-pair reads could not distinguish some IMGT-functional V segments, including TRBV6-2 and TRBV6-3, so those segments were excluded.

Note on this clone: Its antigen is currently not known. The junction differs from germline at one of its ends, possibly a read error.

Libraries were constructed by the immunoSEQ multiplex PCR assay. The multiplex PCR relied on a mix of 60 forward primers for TCR Vbeta segments and 13 reverse primers for TCR Jbeta segments. A multiplex PCR assay on genomic DNA amplified the CDR3 region of rearranged TCR beta genes. The Illumina HiSeq System was used to sequence the amplified TCR beta libraries as 87-base-pair reads. The original pipeline was this. A later analysis counted tens of millions of unique TCR beta chains across the 550 to 750 repertoires, and approximately 11 million of these chains were shared by at least two donors. To remove PCR and sequencing errors, raw reads were error-corrected and collapsed into unique sequences using a nearest-neighbor algorithm that merged closely related sequences. To assign V, D and J gene segments, CDR3 sequences were aligned to IMGT reference sequences. Each retained sequence needed at least a six-nucleotide match to both a V gene segment and a J gene segment. Rearrangements were called productive when the CDR3 lacked stop codons and stayed in frame with V and J; all others were non-productive. Following IMGT convention, CDR3 was defined as the stretch from the second conserved V-encoded cysteine to the conserved J-encoded phenylalanine. The earlier analysis of some 550 of the donors excluded any sequence lacking an unambiguous match to a single V gene segment. In an earlier analysis of 587 of the donors, a V segment was called functional when productive rearrangements were above 56.7%, and segregating when the standard deviation between donors exceeded 5%. A statistical classification framework was built to diagnose cytomegalovirus status from the catalog of TCR beta chain sequences. V and J gene assignment, in a later analysis, came from comparing TCR nucleotide sequences with IMGT/GENE-DB human TR gene sequences. Using the TCRdist pipeline, a later analysis assigned CDR3 sequences along with most-parsimonious VDJ recombination scenarios. A later analysis defined each TCR beta chain by its CDR3 amino acid sequence plus V-gene family, and excluded reads lacking a unique V-gene family. In a later analysis, approximately 590 highly shared, low-generation-probability nucleotide sequences were removed to address suspected cross-contamination and a sequencing artifact. In a later analysis, a clonal expansion index was calculated for each public chain from normalized within-repertoire ranks of inferred template counts. In a later analysis, generation probabilities were computed using a VDJ recombination model fitted to out-of-frame rearrangements, and the results were checked against IGoR. In a later analysis, hypergeometric tests were used to score TCR-TCR, TCR-HLA and TCR-CMV co-occurrence, with a repertoire-size bias correction applied to TCR pairs. To estimate false discovery rates, a later analysis permuted the HLA or CMV assignments 20 times. In a later analysis, co-occurring TCRs were grouped using DBSCAN, and TCRdist sequence similarity was added for clustering within HLA-allele-positive subsets. Co-occurrence clustering excluded repertoires with fewer than 30,000 or more than 120,000 public chains, plus five with anomalous nucleotide sharing. TCRdb took this table from immuneACCESS and kept in-frame rearrangements with V and J called. Such tables lack part of the clones; where checked against another copy, unresolved V genes explain under half of the gap, and the rest is unexplained. The D gene and trimming were derived from the DNA, and the V and J assignments and clone size from that table. The sample yields some 130,000 clones; around three quarters were counted once. Clones ranked in the top ten supply approximately 7% of the sample.

CDR1 and CDR2 are read off the germline V gene (reference sequence) as SEHNR and FQNEAQ. Its CDR3 holds 17 amino acids, cysteine through phenylalanine. Just the 51-base CDR3 DNA is kept, in frame starting at base 1. The cohort consisted of some 670 healthy bone marrow donors. All cohort members were sampled while nominally healthy, although unrecorded immune exposures were likely present. The donor tested CMV seropositive, placing the donor among the roughly 300 seropositive members of the cohort. A peripheral blood sample was collected from each donor, and TCR beta sequencing was performed on peripheral blood mononuclear cells. Genomic DNA extraction from the blood cell samples was performed with the Qiagen DNeasy Blood Extraction Kit.

The origin of this receptor is a man in his forties or fifties in good health and CMV-seropositive. Sequences were obtained from PBMCs. The V and J segments used are TRBV7-9 and TRBJ2-3; a tentative D call is TRBD2 (5 bases match). The sequenced DNA: TGTTCCAGCAGCTTAGATCGTGAGCGGAGTAGCACAGATACGCAGTATTTT. Translated, this gives CSSSLDRERSSTDTQYF.